Included here is one T cell receptor (beta chain) sequence, with context. The data stem from a study of CD8 T cells in Susac syndrome. With 4 bases removed from V and 6 bases from J, the gap between germline ends came to 9 bases. This CDR3 region has 12 residues. CDR1 is LGHDT and CDR2 is YNNKEL in the germline V gene (reference sequence). RNA was extracted with the RNeasy kit, and a quantity of roughly 0.5 to 1 ug was reverse transcribed using random hexamers. By means of immunoSEQ multiplex PCR, TCR beta CDR3 spanning 54 Vbeta and 13 Jbeta underwent amplification. TCRdb ran MiXCR on the immunoSEQ multiplex PCR reads and lists one entry per CDR3 protein. This table has around 150,000 distinct CDR3 sequences, approximately 95% appearing once.

The chain joins TRBV3-1 to TRBJ1-2, with a weak D call TRBD1 (5 bases). This receptor was taken from a human donor in good health. The specimen was CD8+ T cells from PBMCs. In DNA, the CDR3 is TGTGCCAGCAGCCTCGGGACGGATGGCTACACCTTC. It is translated as CASSLGTDGYTF.